The next 3 T cell receptor beta chains were all read from a single sample in a study of blood T cells in healthy people across ages. Then a second PCR, running roughly 7 to 11 cycles, was carried out with a sample-barcoded 5' primer and a J-beta primer mix. TCRdb ran MiXCR on the 5' RACE reads and lists one entry per CDR3 protein. The sample comprises about 780,000 distinct CDR3 sequences, about 62% of which are singletons, and roughly 26% rests with the top ten. The sequencing sample was made of blood. Receptor source: a man aged 25-45 years in good health.

In its sample, this clonotype was seen a few times. The genes are TRBV5-1 and TRBJ2-7; D perhaps matches TRBD2 (6 bases). The CDR3 is made up of 15 amino acids. V lost 3 bases, J lost 5 bases, and 18 bases lay in between. CDR1 SGHRS and CDR2 YFSETQ come from the germline V gene. The CDR3 bases are TGCGCCAGCAGCTCGACCCCGGGGGTAGCAGACGAGCAGTACTTC. Translating gives CASSSTPGVADEQYF.

The chain links TRBV24-1 to TRBJ2-1; tentatively, D is TRBD1 (6 bases). V was shortened by 0 bases and J by 15 bases, with 11 bases between the two germline ends. This CDR3 spans 12 amino acids. Germline V lookup: CDR1 KGHDR, CDR2 SFDVKD. CDR3 protein: CATSDLIQGRFF. The DNA of the CDR3 is TGTGCCACCAGTGATTTGATACAGGGACGGTTCTTC.

About this clonotype itself: Since a much larger clone is just one base distant, this may be a read error. This chain joins TRBV27 and TRBJ2-7; D could derive from TRBD1 or TRBD2 (6 bases each). CDR1 MNHEY and CDR2 SMNVEV come from the germline V gene (reference sequence). This CDR3 comprises 12 residues. Trimming removed 5 bases at V and 12 bases at J, with 17 bases between. In DNA form, the CDR3 reads TGTGCCAGCAGTCCCATTGGGTCGGGGGCGTACTTC. Translated: CASSPIGSGAYF.